Shown below are 11 T cell receptor beta chains from a single sample sequenced in a study of T-cell memory formation after mild COVID-19. A single record per CDR3 protein comes from TCRdb applying MiXCR to the 5' RACE reads. The sample carries approximately 390,000 distinct CDR3 sequences, 16% recorded once. Sequences were obtained from PBMCs or a T cell subset sorted from them (not recorded which). The origin of the receptors is a man younger than 35 who had mild COVID-19 (a few samples of this study predate the infection). Cell type and time point are not known.

The rearrangement joins TRBV6-1 to TRBJ1-2; 7 bases are a match to TRBD1. The CDR3 contains 13 residues. The V segment lost 4 bases and the J segment 4 bases; nucleotides outside the gene matches: 3. Germline CDR1 and CDR2: MNHNS and SASEGT. The CDR3 reads CASSVEGAYGYTF. DNA of the CDR3: TGTGCCAGCAGTGTGGAGGGGGCCTATGGCTACACCTTC.

This chain uses TRBV4-2 with TRBJ2-2, with 9 bases identical to TRBD2. This CDR3 contains 18 residues. The germline V gene encodes CDR1 LGHNA and CDR2 YNFKEQ. V was pared by 3 bases and J by 2 bases, with 10 bases of the junction left unmatched. The CDR3 DNA is TGTGCCAGCAGCCAGACCGGGGCTAGCGGGGCCAACACCGGGGAGCTGTTTTTT. Residues: CASSQTGASGANTGELFF.

This clonotype was counted between two and nine times. The J gene is TRBJ2-2, the V gene TRBV7-2; 7 bases are a match to TRBD1. The V and J ends lost 2 bases and 6 bases, in that order; junction bases with no gene match: 21. Germline CDR1 is SGHTA and CDR2 is FQGNSA. The CDR3 covers 20 residues. The CDR3 DNA is TGTGCCAGCAGCTTATGGGGCCGGGAAATAGGGGGCTATCTGGCCGGGGAGCTGTTTTTT. Its translation: CASSLWGREIGGYLAGELFF.

The V and J genes are TRBV20-1 and TRBJ1-2, with D possibly matching TRBD1 (5 bases). Germline lookup yields CDR1 DFQATT and CDR2 SNEGSKA (reference sequence). V was pared by 3 bases and J by 8 bases, with 19 bases between. The CDR3 runs to 14 residues. The CDR3, as DNA: TGCAGTGCTAGTAGCCAGGGTGGCCTCGGGGGCTACACCTTC. It yields the protein CSASSQGGLGGYTF.

The sample holds a few counts of this clonotype. V gene TRBV28 combines with J gene TRBJ2-5; 11 nucleotides match TRBD2. V lost 6 bases to trimming and J lost 5 bases; unmatched junction nucleotides: 2. The germline CDR1 and CDR2 sequences are MDHEN and SYDVKM. The CDR3 runs to 13 residues. The CDR3 loop reads CASRPSGRETQYF. The CDR3 coding sequence is TGTGCCAGCAGACCTAGCGGGAGGGAGACCCAGTACTTC.

V gene TRBV6-5 combines with J gene TRBJ2-5, with 9 bases that match TRBD1. V was clipped by 2 bases and J by 2 bases; unmatched bases: 3. CDR3 size: 15 residues. Germline-derived CDR1 and CDR2 are MNHEY and SVGAGI. The chain's CDR3 is CASSYVDRGQETQYF. The CDR3 coding sequence is TGTGCCAGCAGTTACGTCGACAGGGGGCAAGAGACCCAGTACTTC.

V is TRBV5-1 and J is TRBJ2-3, with D unresolved. Per germline, CDR1 SGHRS and CDR2 YFSETQ. The CDR3 runs 14 residues. V lost 5 bases and J lost 4, with 14 bases in between. CDR3 loop: CASRSIGPADTQYF. DNA for the CDR3: TGCGCCAGCAGGTCCATTGGGCCCGCAGATACGCAGTATTTT. The full variable domain, with the rest looked up from reference TRBV5-1 and TRBJ2-3, is KAGVTQTPRYLIKTRGQQVTLSCSPISGHRSVSWYQQTPGQGLQFLFEYFSETQRNKGNFPGRFSGRQFSNSRSEMNVSTLELGDSALYLCASRSIGPADTQYFGPGTRLTVL.

The J gene is TRBJ1-2, the V gene TRBV9, with D perhaps TRBD1 (5 bases). Germline V gives CDR1 SGDLS, CDR2 YYNGEE. The V end was cut by 0 bases, the J end by 5 bases, with 8 bases between. The CDR3 is made up of 13 amino acids. The CDR3 nucleotides read TGTGCCAGCAGCGTAGATCCAGGGTATGGCTACACCTTC. Translating gives CASSVDPGYGYTF.

This clonotype occurred many times. CDR3: CASSWVTDTQYF. Here the CDR3 DNA reads TGTGCCAGCAGTTGGGTAACAGATACGCAGTATTTT. This chain joins TRBV12-3 or TRBV12-4 and TRBJ2-3; no definite D call. Trimming removed 4 bases from V and 3 bases from J, with 5 bases in between. This CDR3 region has 12 residues.

The table lists this clonotype with a few counts. The J gene is TRBJ2-1, the V gene TRBV7-2, with TRBD2 matching 14 bases. The CDR3 spans 17 residues. CDR1 and CDR2 (germline): SGHTA, FQGNSA. After removal of 5 bases from V and 7 bases from J, the junction contained 10 bases not matched to a gene. DNA for the CDR3: TGTGCCAGCAGCACCCCCCCCGGGACTAGCGGGGGTAATGAGCAGTTCTTC. Protein sequence: CASSTPPGTSGGNEQFF.

This clonotype came up a few times. This sequence joins TRBV29-1 and TRBJ2-2; 7 bases map to TRBD2. The germline V gene encodes CDR1 SQVTM and CDR2 ANQGSEA. V lost 7 bases and J lost 9; bases outside the gene matches: 14. The CDR3 is 14 amino acids. The CDR3 spells CSALRSGDLRELFF. In nucleotides, the CDR3 is TGCAGCGCTCTTCGGAGCGGGGACCTTAGGGAGCTGTTTTTT.